Below are 2 T cell receptor beta chains sequenced from a single sample in a study of blood T cell repertoires in COVID-19. Assay: immunoSEQ multiplex PCR; the TCRdb copy retains only in-frame clones and omits some. This sample has a few hundred thousand clones, with around 89% found just once. Sequenced: PBMCs or T cells enriched from blood (not recorded which). All receptors come from a woman aged 40-49 years who had recovered from COVID-19.

The chain has TRBV11-2 and TRBJ2-5, with 13 bases matching TRBD2. Germline CDR1 reads SGHAT; CDR2 reads FQNNGV. Unmatched junction bases numbered 10, after V lost 1 base and J lost 5 bases. The CDR3 length is 18 residues. CDR3 sequence reads: CASSLVRTSGSWAETQYF. The CDR3 DNA follows: TGTGCCAGCAGCTTAGTAAGGACTAGCGGGAGCTGGGCGGAGACCCAGTACTTC.

This clone was detected once. The V call is TRBV9, the J call TRBJ2-1, with TRBD1 as a possible D gene (6 bases). CDR3 length equals 15 residues. Looked up from germline, CDR1 is SGDLS and CDR2 is YYNGEE. V shed 2 bases and J shed 0 bases, with 9 bases lying between them. CDR3 bases: TGTGCCAGCAGCGTTACAGGGAGCTCCTACAATGAGCAGTTCTTC. It specifies CASSVTGSSYNEQFF.